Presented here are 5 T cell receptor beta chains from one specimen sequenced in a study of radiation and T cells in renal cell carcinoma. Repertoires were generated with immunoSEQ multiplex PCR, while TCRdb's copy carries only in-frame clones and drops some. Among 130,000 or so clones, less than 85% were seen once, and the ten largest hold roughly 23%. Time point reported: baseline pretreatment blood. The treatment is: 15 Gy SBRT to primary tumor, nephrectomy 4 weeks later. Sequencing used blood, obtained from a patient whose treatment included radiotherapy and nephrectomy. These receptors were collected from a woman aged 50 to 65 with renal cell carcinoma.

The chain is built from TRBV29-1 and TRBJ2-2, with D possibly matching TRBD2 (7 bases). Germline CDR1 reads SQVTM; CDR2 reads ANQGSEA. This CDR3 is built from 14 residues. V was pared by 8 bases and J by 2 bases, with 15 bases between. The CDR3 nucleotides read TGCAGCACCCGACGGGGGGCTAACACCGGGGAGCTGTTTTTT. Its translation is CSTRRGANTGELFF.

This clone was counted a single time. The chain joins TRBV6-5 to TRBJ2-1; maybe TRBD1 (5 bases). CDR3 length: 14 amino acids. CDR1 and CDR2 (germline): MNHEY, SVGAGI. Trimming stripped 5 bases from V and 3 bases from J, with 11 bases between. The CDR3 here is CASSLRQNYNEQFF. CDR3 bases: TGTGCCAGCAGTCTAAGACAGAACTACAATGAGCAGTTCTTC.

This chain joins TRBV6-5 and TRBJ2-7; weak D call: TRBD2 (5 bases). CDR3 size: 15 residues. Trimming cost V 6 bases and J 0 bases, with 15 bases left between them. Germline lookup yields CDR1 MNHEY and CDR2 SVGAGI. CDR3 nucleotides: TGTGCCAGCAGGCGGGCCGCGGTTAGCTCCTACGAGCAGTACTTC. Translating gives CASRRAAVSSYEQYF.

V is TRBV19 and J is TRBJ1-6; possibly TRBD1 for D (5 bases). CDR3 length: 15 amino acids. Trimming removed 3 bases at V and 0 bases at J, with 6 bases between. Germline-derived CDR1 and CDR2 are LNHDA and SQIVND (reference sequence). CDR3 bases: TGTGCCAGTAGTATCGGGGGCTCCTATAATTCACCCCTCCACTTT. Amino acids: CASSIGGSYNSPLHF.

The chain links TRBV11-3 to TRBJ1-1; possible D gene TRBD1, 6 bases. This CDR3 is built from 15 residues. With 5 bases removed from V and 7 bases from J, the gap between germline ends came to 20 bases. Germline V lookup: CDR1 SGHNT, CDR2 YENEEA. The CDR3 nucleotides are TGTGCCAGCAGCCCTAATTCGTGGGGGGGCGGTGAAGCTTTCTTT. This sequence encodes CASSPNSWGGGEAFF.